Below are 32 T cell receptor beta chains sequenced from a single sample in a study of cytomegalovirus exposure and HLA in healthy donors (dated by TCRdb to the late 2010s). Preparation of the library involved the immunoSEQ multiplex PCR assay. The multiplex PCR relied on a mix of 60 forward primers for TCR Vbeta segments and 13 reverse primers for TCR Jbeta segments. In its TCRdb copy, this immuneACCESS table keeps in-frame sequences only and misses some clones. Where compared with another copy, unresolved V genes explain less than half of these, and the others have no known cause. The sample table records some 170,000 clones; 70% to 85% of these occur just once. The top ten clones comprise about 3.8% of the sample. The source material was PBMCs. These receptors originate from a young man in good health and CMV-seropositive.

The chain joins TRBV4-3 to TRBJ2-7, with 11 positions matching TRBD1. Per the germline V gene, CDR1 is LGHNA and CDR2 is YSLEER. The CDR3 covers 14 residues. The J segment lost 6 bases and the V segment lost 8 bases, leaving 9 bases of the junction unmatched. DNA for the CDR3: TGCGCCAGCGGTCCGGGGACAGGGGGGTTCGAGCAGTACTTC. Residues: CASGPGTGGFEQYF.

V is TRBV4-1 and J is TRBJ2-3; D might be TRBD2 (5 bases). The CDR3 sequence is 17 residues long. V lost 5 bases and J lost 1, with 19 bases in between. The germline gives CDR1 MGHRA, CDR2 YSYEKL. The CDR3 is CASSESTRGLGTDTQYF. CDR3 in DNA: TGCGCCAGCAGCGAATCGACGCGTGGACTGGGCACAGATACGCAGTATTTT.

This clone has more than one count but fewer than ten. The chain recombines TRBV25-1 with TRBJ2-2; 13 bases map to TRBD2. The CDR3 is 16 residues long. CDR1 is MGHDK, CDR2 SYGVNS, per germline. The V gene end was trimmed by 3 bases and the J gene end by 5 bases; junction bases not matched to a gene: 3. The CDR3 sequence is CASSERTSGGTGELFF. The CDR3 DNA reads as TGTGCCAGCAGTGAGAGGACTAGCGGGGGAACCGGGGAGCTGTTTTTT.

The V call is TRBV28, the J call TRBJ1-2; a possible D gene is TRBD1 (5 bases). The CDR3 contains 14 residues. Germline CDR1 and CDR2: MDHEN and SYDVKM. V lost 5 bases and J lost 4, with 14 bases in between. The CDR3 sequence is CASSGHSLGYGYTF. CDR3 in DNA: TGTGCCAGCAGTGGACACTCCCTCGGCTATGGCTACACCTTC.

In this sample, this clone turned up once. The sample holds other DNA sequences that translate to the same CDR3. The CDR3 nucleotides are TGTGCCAGCAGCCCCAGGGGGTCCTACGAGCAGTACTTC. This sequence encodes CASSPRGSYEQYF. V usage is TRBV27 and J usage is TRBJ2-7, with 7 bases lining up with TRBD1. V dropped 6 bases and J dropped 1; count of bases not matched to a gene: 3. CDR1 and CDR2 (germline): MNHEY, SMNVEV (reference sequence). This CDR3 is 13 amino acids long.

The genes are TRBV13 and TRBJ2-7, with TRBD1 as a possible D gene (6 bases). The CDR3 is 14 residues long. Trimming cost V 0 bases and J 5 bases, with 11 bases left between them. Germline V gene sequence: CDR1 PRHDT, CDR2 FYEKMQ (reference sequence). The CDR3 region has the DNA TGTGCCAGCAGCTTAGGTCAGGGGATCAACGAGCAGTACTTC. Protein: CASSLGQGINEQYF.

The CDR3 region is CASSPRTVETQYF. The DNA of the CDR3 is TGCGCCAGCAGCCCAAGGACAGTTGAGACCCAGTACTTC. The chain couples TRBV5-1 to TRBJ2-5, with D possibly being TRBD1 (6 bases). CDR3 size: 13 residues. In germline, CDR1 is SGHRS, CDR2 YFSETQ. V shed 4 bases and J shed 5 bases, with 12 bases lying between them.

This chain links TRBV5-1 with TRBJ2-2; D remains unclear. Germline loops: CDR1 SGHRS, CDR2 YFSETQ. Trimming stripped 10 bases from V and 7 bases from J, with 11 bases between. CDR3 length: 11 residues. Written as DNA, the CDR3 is TGCGCCGCTCCCGCCGGCGGGGAGCTGTTTTTT. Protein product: CAAPAGGELFF.

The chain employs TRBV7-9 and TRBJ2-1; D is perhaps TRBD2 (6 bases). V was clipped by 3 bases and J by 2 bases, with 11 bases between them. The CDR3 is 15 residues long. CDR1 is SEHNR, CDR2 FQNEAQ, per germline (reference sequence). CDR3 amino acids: CASSFDGGPYNEQFF. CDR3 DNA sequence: TGTGCCAGCAGCTTTGACGGGGGACCCTACAATGAGCAGTTCTTC.

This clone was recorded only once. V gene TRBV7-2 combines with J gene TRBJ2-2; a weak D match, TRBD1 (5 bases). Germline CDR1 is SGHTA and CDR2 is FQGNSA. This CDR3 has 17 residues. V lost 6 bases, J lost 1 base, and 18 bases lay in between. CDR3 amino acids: CASSLRHGGQNTGELFF. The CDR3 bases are TGTGCCAGCAGTCTTAGACATGGTGGACAGAACACCGGGGAGCTGTTTTTT.

The CDR3 region has the DNA TGTGCCAGCTCACCACCTTCAGGGGCTGAGACCCAGTACTTC. Its translation: CASSPPSGAETQYF. The chain employs TRBV18 and TRBJ2-5, with D maybe TRBD1 (6 bases). Germline-derived CDR1 and CDR2 are KGHSH and LQKENI. The germline V and J ends were trimmed by 0 bases and 5 bases, with 10 bases remaining between them. This CDR3 comprises 14 residues.

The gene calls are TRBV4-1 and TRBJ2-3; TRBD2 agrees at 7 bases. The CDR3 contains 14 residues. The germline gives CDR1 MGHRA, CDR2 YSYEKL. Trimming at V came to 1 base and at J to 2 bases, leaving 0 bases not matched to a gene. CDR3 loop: CASSQGLATDTQYF. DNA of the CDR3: TGCGCCAGCAGCCAAGGACTAGCCACAGATACGCAGTATTTT.

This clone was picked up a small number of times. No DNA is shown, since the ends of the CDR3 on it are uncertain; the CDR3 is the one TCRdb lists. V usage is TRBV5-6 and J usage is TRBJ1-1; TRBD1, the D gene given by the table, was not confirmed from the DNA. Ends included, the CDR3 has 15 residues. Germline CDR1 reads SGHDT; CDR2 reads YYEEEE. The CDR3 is CASSFLWGVDTEAFF.

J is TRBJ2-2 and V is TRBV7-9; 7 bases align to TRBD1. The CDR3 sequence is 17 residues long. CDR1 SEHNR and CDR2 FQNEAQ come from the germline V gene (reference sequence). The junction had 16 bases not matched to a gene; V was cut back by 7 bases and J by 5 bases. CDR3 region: CASNRNRDRTRTGELFF. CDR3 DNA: TGTGCCAGCAACCGAAATCGGGACAGAACGAGGACCGGGGAGCTGTTTTTT.

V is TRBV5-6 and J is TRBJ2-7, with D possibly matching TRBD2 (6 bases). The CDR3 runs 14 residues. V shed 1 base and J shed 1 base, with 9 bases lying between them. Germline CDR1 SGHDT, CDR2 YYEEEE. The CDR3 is CASSLSGRSYEQYF. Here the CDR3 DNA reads TGTGCCAGCAGCTTGTCGGGGAGGTCCTACGAGCAGTACTTC.

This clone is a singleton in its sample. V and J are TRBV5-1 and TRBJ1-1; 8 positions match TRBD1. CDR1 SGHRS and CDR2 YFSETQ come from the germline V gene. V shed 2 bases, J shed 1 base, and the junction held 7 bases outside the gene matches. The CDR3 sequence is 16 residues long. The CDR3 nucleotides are TGCGCCAGCAGCTTAGGGACAGGCCCACCGAACACTGAAGCTTTCTTT. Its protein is CASSLGTGPPNTEAFF.

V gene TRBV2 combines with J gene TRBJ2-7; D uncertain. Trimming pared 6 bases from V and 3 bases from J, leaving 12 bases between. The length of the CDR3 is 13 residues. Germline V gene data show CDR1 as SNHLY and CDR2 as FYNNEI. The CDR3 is CASSADISYEQYF. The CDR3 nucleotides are TGTGCCAGCAGCGCCGACATAAGCTACGAGCAGTACTTC. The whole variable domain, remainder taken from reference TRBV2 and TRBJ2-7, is EPEVTQTPSHQVTQMGQEVILRCVPISNHLYFYWYRQILGQKVEFLVSFYNNEISEKSEIFDDQFSVERPDGSNFTLKIRSTKLEDSAMYFCASSADISYEQYFGPGTRLTVT.

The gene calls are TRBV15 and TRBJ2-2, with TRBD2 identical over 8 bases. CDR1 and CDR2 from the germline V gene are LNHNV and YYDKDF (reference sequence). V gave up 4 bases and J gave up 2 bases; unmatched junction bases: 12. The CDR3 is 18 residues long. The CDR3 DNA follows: TGTGCCACCAGCAAAGAAAATGGCGGGGGGATAAACACCGGGGAGCTGTTTTTT. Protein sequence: CATSKENGGGINTGELFF.

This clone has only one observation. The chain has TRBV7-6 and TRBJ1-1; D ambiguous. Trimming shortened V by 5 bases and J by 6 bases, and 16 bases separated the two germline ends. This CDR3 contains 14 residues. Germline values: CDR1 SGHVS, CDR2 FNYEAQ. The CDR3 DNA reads TGTGCCAGCAGCCCCGGGAGGGTGGATTCTGAAGCTTTCTTT. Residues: CASSPGRVDSEAFF.

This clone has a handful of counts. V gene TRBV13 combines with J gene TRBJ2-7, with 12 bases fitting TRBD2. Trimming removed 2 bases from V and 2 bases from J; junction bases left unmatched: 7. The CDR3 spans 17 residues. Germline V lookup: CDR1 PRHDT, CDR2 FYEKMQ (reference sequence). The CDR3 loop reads CASSLRLAGGLAYEQYF. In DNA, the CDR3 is TGTGCCAGCAGCTTACGGCTAGCGGGGGGGCTGGCCTACGAGCAGTACTTC.

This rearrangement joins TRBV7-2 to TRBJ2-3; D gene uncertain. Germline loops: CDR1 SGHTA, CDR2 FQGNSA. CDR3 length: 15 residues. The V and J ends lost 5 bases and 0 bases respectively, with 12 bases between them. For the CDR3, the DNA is TGTGCCAGCAGCCCTAGAGTTGTTAGCACAGATACGCAGTATTTT. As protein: CASSPRVVSTDTQYF.

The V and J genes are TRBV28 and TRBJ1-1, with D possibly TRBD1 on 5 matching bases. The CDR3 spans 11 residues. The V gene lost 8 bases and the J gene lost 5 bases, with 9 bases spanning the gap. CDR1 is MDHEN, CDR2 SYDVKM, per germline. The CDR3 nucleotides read TGTGCCAGCGGCCCAGGGACTGAAGCTTTCTTT. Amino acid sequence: CASGPGTEAFF. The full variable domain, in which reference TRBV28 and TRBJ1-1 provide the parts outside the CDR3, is DVKVTQSSRYLVKRTGEKVFLECVQDMDHENMFWYRQDPGLGLRLIYFSYDVKMKEKGDIPEGYSVSREKKERFSLILESASTNQTSMYLCASGPGTEAFFGQGTRLTVV.

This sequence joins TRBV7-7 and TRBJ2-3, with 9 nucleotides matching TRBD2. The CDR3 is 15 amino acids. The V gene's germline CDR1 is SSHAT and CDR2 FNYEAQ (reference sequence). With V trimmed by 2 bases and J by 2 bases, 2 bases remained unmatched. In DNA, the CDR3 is TGTGCCAGCAGCTTATCTAGCGGGAACACAGATACGCAGTATTTT. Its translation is CASSLSSGNTDTQYF.

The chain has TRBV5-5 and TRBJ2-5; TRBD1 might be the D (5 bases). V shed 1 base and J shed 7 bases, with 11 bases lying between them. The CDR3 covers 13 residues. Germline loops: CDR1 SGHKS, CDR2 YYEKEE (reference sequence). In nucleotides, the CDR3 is TGTGCCAGCAGCTTGACAGCCCAGGGGACCCAGTACTTC. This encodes CASSLTAQGTQYF.

As DNA, the CDR3 is TGTGCCAGCAGCCGACAGCAGATCTACGAGCAGTACTTC. The encoded protein is CASSRQQIYEQYF. The rearrangement links TRBV7-8 to TRBJ2-7; D is possibly TRBD1 (5 bases). In germline, CDR1 is SGHVS, CDR2 FQNEAQ. The CDR3 totals 13 residues. Between the trimmed V and J ends, which lost 5 bases and 3 bases, there was a span of 11 bases.

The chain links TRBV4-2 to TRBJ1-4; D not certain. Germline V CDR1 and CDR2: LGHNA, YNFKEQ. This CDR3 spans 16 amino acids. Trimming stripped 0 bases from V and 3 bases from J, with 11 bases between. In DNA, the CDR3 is TGTGCCAGCAGCCAAGAACACACCCCATCTAATGAAAAACTGTTTTTT. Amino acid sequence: CASSQEHTPSNEKLFF.

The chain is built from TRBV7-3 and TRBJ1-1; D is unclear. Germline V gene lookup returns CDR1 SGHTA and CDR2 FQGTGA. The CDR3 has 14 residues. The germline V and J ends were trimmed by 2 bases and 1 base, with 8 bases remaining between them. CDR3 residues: CASSLLSENTEAFF. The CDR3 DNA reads TGTGCCAGCAGCTTACTATCTGAGAACACTGAAGCTTTCTTT. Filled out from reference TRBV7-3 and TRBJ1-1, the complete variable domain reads GAGVSQTPSNKVTEKGKYVELRCDPISGHTALYWYRQSLGQGPEFLIYFQGTGAADDSGLPNDRFFAVRPEGSVSTLKIQRTERGDSAVYLCASSLLSENTEAFFGQGTRLTVV.

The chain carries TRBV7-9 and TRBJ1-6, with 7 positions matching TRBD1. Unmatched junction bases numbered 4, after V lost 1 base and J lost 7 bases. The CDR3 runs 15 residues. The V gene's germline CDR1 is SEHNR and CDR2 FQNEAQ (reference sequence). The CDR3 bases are TGTGCCAGCAGCTTAGGGGACAGAGACAATTCACCCCTCCACTTT. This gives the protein CASSLGDRDNSPLHF.

The CDR3 region is CASTGQGNYNEQFF. The CDR3 DNA reads as TGTGCCAGCACGGGACAGGGGAACTACAATGAGCAGTTCTTC. The V gene is TRBV5-4, the J gene TRBJ2-1, with 10 bases lining up with TRBD1. Germline-derived CDR1 and CDR2 are SGHNT and YYREEE (reference sequence). The CDR3 has 14 amino acids. J gave up 3 bases and V 6 bases, and 3 bases lay outside the gene matches.

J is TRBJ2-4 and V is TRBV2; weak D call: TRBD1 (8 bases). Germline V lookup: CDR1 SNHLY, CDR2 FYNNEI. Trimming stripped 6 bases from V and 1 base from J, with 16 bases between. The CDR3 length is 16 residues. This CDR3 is CASSQQGGAAKNIQYF. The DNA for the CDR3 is TGTGCCAGCAGCCAACAGGGGGGGGCCGCCAAAAACATTCAGTACTTC.

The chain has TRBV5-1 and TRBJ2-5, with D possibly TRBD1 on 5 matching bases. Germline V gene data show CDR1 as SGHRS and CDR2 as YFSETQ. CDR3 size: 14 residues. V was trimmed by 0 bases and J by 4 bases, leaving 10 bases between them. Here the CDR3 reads CASSLGQMGETQYF. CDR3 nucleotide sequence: TGCGCCAGCAGCTTGGGACAGATGGGAGAGACCCAGTACTTC.

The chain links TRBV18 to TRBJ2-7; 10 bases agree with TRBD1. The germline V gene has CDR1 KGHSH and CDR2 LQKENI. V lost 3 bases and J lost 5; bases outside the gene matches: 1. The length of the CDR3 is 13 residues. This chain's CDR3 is CASSPGTGDEQYF. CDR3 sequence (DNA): TGTGCCAGCTCACCCGGGACAGGGGACGAGCAGTACTTC.